This TCR beta chain was retrieved from a study of blood T cell repertoires in COVID-19. Study at large: Samples of COVID-19 (acute and convalescent) were obtained from the United States, Italy and Spain. Nucleic acid was either cDNA or gDNA, and it came from T cells, B-cell-depleted T cells, or PBMCs.

With regard to this clone: At the DNA level, this CDR3 is encoded by other sequences in the same sample as well.

In the original workflow: Quantification of nucleated cells was approximated via reference gene primer amplification. The assay was immunoSEQ multiplex PCR, and TCRdb's table has in-frame clones only and misses some. That table gives V, J and clone size, and the DNA gave D and trimming. The sample includes 200,000 to 250,000 clones, about 87% seen only once; the top ten take approximately 1.6%. Germline CDR1 and CDR2: KGHDR and SFDVKD. V trimming: 6 bases; J trimming: 1 base; junction bases outside the gene matches: 1. The CDR3 covers 13 residues. The source material was peripheral blood. This TCR derives from a man in his sixties or seventies with acute or convalescent COVID-19. This chain connects TRBV24-1 to TRBJ2-7; TRBD2 matches 8 bases. CDR3 loop: CATSSGGSYEQYF. In DNA, the CDR3 is TGTGCCACCAGTAGCGGGGGTTCCTACGAGCAGTACTTC.